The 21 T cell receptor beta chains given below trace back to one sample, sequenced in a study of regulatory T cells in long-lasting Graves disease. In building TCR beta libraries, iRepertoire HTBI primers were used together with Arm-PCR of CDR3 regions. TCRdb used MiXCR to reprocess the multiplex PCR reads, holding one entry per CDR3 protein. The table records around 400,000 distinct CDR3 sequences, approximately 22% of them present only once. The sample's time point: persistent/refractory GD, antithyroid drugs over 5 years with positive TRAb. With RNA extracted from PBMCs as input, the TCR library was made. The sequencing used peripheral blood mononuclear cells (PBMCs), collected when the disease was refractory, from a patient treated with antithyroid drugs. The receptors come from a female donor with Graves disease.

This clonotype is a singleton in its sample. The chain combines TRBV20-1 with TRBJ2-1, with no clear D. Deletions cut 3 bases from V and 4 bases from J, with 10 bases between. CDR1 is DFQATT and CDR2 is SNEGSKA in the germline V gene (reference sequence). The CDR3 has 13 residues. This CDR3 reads CSAREPKYNEQFF. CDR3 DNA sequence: TGCAGTGCTAGGGAACCCAAGTACAATGAGCAGTTCTTC.

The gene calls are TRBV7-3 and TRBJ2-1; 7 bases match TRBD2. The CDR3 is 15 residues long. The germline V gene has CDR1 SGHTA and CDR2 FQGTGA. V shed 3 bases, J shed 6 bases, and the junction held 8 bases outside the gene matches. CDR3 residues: CASSFGGESPNEQFF. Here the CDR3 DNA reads TGTGCCAGCAGCTTTGGGGGGGAGAGTCCCAATGAGCAGTTCTTC. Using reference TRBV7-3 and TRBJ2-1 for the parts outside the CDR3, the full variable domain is GAGVSQTPSNKVTEKGKYVELRCDPISGHTALYWYRQSLGQGPEFLIYFQGTGAADDSGLPNDRFFAVRPEGSVSTLKIQRTERGDSAVYLCASSFGGESPNEQFFGPGTRLTVL.

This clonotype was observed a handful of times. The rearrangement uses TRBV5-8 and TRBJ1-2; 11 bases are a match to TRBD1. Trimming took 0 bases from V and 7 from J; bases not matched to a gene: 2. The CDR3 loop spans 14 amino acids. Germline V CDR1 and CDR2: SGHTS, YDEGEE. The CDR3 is CASSLGTGGFGYTF. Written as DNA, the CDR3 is TGTGCCAGCAGCTTGGGGACAGGGGGCTTTGGCTACACCTTC.

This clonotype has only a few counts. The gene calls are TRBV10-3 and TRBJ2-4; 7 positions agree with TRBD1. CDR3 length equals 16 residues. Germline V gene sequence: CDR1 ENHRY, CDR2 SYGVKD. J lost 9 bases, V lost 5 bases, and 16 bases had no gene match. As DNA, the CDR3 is TGTGCCATCAGTTCGGGGCAGGGGGTAGTGAAGGGCATTCAGTACTTC. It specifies CAISSGQGVVKGIQYF.

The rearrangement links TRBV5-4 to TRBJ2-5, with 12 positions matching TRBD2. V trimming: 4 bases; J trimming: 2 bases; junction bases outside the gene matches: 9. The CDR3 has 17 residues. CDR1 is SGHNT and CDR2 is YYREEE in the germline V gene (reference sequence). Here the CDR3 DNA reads TGTGCCAGCAGCGCCCCTAGCGGGAGGGACCAACAAGAGACCCAGTACTTC. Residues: CASSAPSGRDQQETQYF.

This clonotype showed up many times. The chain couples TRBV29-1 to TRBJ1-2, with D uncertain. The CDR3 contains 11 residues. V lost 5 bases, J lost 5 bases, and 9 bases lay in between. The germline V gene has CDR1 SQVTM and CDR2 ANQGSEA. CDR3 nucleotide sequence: TGCAGCGTTTGGACGGGATATGGCTACACCTTC. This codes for CSVWTGYGYTF.

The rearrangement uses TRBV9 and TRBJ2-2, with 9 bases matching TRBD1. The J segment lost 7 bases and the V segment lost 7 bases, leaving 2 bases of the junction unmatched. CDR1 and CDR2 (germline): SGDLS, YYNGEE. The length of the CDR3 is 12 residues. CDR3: CASDRGDGELFF. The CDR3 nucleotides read TGTGCCAGCGACAGGGGGGACGGGGAGCTGTTTTTT.

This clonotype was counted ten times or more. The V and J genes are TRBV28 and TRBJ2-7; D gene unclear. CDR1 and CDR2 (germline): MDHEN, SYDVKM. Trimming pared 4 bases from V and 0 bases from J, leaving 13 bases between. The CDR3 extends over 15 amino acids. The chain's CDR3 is CASSSISGPSYEQYF. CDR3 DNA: TGTGCCAGCAGTTCCATTTCGGGCCCCTCCTACGAGCAGTACTTC.

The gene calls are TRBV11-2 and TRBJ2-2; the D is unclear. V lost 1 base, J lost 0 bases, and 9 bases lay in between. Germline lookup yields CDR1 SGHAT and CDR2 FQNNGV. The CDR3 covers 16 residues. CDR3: CASSLGRATNTGELFF. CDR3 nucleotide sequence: TGTGCCAGCAGCTTAGGAAGGGCCACGAACACCGGGGAGCTGTTTTTT.

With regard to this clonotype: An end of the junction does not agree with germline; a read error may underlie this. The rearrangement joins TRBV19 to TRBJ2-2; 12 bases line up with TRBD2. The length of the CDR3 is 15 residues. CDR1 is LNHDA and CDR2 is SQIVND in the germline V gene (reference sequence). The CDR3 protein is CASIRTSGNAGELFF. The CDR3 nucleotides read TGTGCCAGTATTAGGACTAGCGGGAACGCCGGGGAGCTGTTTTTT.

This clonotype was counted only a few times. DNA of the CDR3: TGCGCCAGCAGCTTTGACAGTTCTAGGGAGCAGTACTTC. Protein: CASSFDSSREQYF. The chain joins TRBV5-1 to TRBJ2-7, with D maybe TRBD1 (5 bases). Germline loops: CDR1 SGHRS, CDR2 YFSETQ. CDR3 length equals 13 residues. V lost 2 bases to trimming and J lost 7 bases, with 13 bases between them.

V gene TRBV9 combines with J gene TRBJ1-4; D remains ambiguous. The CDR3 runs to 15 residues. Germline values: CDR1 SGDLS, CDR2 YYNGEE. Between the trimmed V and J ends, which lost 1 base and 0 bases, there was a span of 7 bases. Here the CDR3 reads CASSVHSSTNEKLFF. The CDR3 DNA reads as TGTGCCAGCAGCGTACACAGCTCAACTAATGAAAAACTGTTTTTT.

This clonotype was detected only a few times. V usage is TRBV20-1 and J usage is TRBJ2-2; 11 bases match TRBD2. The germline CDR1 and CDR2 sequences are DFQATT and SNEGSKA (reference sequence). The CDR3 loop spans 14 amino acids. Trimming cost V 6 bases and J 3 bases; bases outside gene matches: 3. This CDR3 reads CSAGTSGYTGELFF. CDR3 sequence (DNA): TGCAGTGCGGGGACTAGCGGCTACACCGGGGAGCTGTTTTTT.

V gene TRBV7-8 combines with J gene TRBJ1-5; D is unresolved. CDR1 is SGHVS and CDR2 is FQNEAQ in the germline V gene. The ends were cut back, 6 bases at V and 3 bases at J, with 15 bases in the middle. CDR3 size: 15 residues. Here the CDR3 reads CASSDSFRINQPQHF. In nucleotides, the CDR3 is TGTGCCAGCAGTGATAGTTTCAGAATCAATCAGCCCCAGCATTTT.

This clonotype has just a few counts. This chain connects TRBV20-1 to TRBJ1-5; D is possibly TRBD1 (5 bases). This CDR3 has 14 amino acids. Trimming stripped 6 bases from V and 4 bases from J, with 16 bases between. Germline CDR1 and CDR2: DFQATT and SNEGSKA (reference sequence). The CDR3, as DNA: TGCAGTGCAAATACCGGGGCAGGGAATCAGCCCCAGCATTTT. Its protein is CSANTGAGNQPQHF.

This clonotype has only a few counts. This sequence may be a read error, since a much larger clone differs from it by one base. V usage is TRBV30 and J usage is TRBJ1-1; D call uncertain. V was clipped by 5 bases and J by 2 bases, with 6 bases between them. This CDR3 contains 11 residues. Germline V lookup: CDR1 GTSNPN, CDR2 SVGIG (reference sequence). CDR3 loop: CAWFINTEAFF. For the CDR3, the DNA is TGTGCCTGGTTTATTAACACTGAAGCTTTCTTT.

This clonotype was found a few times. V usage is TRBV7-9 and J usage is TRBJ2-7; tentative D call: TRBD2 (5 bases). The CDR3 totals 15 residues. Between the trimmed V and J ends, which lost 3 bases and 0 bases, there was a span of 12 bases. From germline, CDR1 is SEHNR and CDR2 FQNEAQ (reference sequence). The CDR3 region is CASSFIAGPSYEQYF. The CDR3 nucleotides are TGTGCCAGCAGCTTTATCGCGGGTCCCTCCTACGAGCAGTACTTC.

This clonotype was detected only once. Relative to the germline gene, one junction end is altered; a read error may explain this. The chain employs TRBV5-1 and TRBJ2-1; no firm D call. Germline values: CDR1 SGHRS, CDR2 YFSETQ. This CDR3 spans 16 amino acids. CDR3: CASSLAVSASYNEQLF. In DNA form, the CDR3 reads TGCGCCAGCAGCTTGGCGGTGTCCGCTTCCTACAATGAGCAGCTCTTC.

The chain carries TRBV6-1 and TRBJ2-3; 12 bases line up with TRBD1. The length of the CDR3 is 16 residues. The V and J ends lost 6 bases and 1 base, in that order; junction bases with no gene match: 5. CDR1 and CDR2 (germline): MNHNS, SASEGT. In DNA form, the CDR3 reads TGTGCCAGCAGAGCCGGGACAGGGGGCGGCACAGATACGCAGTATTTT. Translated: CASRAGTGGGTDTQYF.

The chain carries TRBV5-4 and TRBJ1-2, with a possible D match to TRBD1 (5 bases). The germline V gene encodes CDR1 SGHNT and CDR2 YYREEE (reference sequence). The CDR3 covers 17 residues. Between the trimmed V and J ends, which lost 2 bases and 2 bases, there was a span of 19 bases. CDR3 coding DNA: TGTGCCAGCAGCTTTTTGGGGGGGGGAGGAACCAACTATGGCTACACCTTC. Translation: CASSFLGGGGTNYGYTF.

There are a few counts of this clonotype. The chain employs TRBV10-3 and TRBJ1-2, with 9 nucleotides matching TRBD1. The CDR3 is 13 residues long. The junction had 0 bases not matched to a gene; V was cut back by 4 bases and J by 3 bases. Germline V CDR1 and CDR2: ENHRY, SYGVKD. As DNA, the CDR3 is TGTGCCATCAGTGGACAGGGGGACTATGGCTACACCTTC. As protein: CAISGQGDYGYTF.